This T cell receptor (beta chain) was sequenced in a study of identical twins. General study results and limits: Out-of-frame beta sequences exhibited a weaker degree of excess twin sharing.

No donor was unhealthy or non-Caucasian. The CDR3 has 15 residues. CDR1 KGHSH and CDR2 LQKENI come from the germline V gene. V was clipped by 3 bases and J by 6 bases; unmatched bases: 4. TCRdb called the 5' RACE reads again in MiXCR, with one record for every CDR3 protein. In the table there are some 500,000 distinct CDR3 sequences, roughly 21% of which are singletons. Turning to this clonotype: What it binds is not known.

The data were also submitted as part of a second study, on T cells expressing NK-cell markers. That paper notes: Repertoires of TCR beta were obtained from T cells sorted as CD3+CD56+NKG2C+, CD3+CD56+NKG2C- and CD3+CD56-NKG2C+. Restriction of the sorted population to alpha-beta TCR T cells was achieved in several experiments with an anti-gamma-delta TCR antibody.

The material sequenced was CD4+ T cells sorted from blood. V and J are TRBV18 and TRBJ2-1, with TRBD1 matching over 11 bases. The sequence derives from a woman between 18 and 30 years old in good health. DNA for the CDR3: TGTGCCAGCTCACCGGGGACAGGGGGATCCAATGAGCAGTTCTTC. This encodes CASSPGTGGSNEQFF.